One sample yielded the 5 T cell receptor beta chains listed below, sequenced in a study of OX40 agonist ivuxolimab in advanced cancers. Profiled with immunoSEQ multiplex PCR; TCRdb holds only in-frame clones, not every one. The top ten clones hold 20% to 25% of a sample with approximately 30,000 clones, about four fifths of them seen once. This specimen consisted of CD4+ or CD8+ T cells sorted from blood, obtained in a trial of the OX40 agonist ivuxolimab. These receptors were taken from an adult with an advanced solid tumor such as melanoma, head and neck, liver or kidney cancer.

Concerning this clone itself: A much bigger clone sits one base away, suggesting this may be a read error. This is likely a read error, given that the CDR3 carries no conserved phenylalanine or tryptophan at its end. The chain couples TRBV6-4 to TRBJ2-2, with no clear D. In germline, CDR1 is MRHNA, CDR2 SNTAGT. The CDR3 has 15 residues. The V and J ends lost 3 bases and 5 bases respectively, with 13 bases between them. CDR3 protein: CASSEGTDGTGELFS. CDR3 nucleotide sequence: TGTGCCAGCAGTGAAGGAACGGATGGGACCGGGGAGCTGTTTTCT.

This clone came up once. This sequence joins TRBV9 and TRBJ1-4; perhaps TRBD1 as D (5 bases). Germline lookup yields CDR1 SGDLS and CDR2 YYNGEE. Trimming removed 4 bases from V and 8 bases from J, with 9 bases in between. The CDR3 loop spans 12 amino acids. The CDR3, as DNA: TGTGCCAGCAGCAAGGGGTCGGAAAAACTGTTTTTT. Translated, it gives CASSKGSEKLFF.

The sample holds a few counts of this clone. In DNA form, the CDR3 reads TGTGCCAGCAGCTTAGCCTCCGGGGCGGAAGCTTTCTTT. It is translated as CASSLASGAEAFF. The chain uses TRBV7-2 and TRBJ1-1, with D maybe TRBD1 (5 bases). Germline V gene sequence: CDR1 SGHTA, CDR2 FQGNSA. V lost 0 bases and J lost 8, with 10 bases in between. The CDR3 covers 13 residues.

The chain combines TRBV27 with TRBJ2-7; D unresolved. This CDR3 has 14 amino acids. Trimming took 5 bases from V and 7 from J, leaving 18 bases between them. Germline values: CDR1 MNHEY, CDR2 SMNVEV (reference sequence). CDR3 sequence: CASSPGALAREQYF. CDR3 nucleotides: TGTGCCAGCAGTCCGGGCGCCCTTGCGAGGGAGCAGTACTTC.

This sequence joins TRBV25-1 and TRBJ2-3; TRBD2 agrees at 10 bases. Looked up from germline, CDR1 is MGHDK and CDR2 is SYGVNS. The ends lost 4 bases at V and 3 bases at J; junction bases unmatched: 1. The CDR3 is made up of 14 amino acids. As DNA, the CDR3 is TGTGCCAGCAGTGGACTAGCGGGTACAGATACGCAGTATTTT. Amino acids: CASSGLAGTDTQYF.